This T cell receptor (beta chain) was captured in a study of blood T cell repertoires in COVID-19. The germline V and J ends were trimmed by 7 bases and 6 bases, with 14 bases remaining between them. In germline, CDR1 is MGHDK, CDR2 SYGVNS. The CDR3 extends over 13 amino acids. The data were produced by immunoSEQ multiplex PCR, yet TCRdb's version contains in-frame clones alone and is incomplete. Of 190,000 or so clones in the sample, approximately 84% were seen once. The chain recombines TRBV25-1 with TRBJ2-3; tentatively, D is TRBD1 (5 bases). The sequence was obtained from a human donor with acute or convalescent COVID-19. The donor label of this sample is uncertain. The sequenced sample consisted of peripheral blood. For the CDR3, the DNA is TGTGCCAGCAAGGGGTTATTAGTGGATACGCAGTATTTT. Its protein is CASKGLLVDTQYF.